Shown below are 21 T cell receptor beta chains from a single sample sequenced in a study of OX40 agonist ivuxolimab in advanced cancers. Sequencing was performed with immunoSEQ multiplex PCR; in TCRdb, only in-frame clones are kept and a portion is missing. The table shows around 57,000 clones, with roughly 82% occurring only once. Sequenced here: CD4+ or CD8+ T cells sorted from blood, sampled in a trial of the OX40 agonist ivuxolimab. The receptor source for this set is an adult with an advanced solid tumor such as melanoma, head and neck, liver or kidney cancer.

The chain links TRBV5-1 to TRBJ2-6, with D perhaps assigned TRBD1 or TRBD2 (5 bases each). Deletions cut 6 bases from V and 2 bases from J, with 24 bases between. Per the germline V gene, CDR1 is SGHRS and CDR2 is YFSETQ. This CDR3 spans 19 amino acids. The CDR3 here is CASTSTLEAGFPGANVLTF. As DNA, the CDR3 is TGCGCCAGCACCTCAACTTTGGAGGCAGGGTTCCCTGGGGCCAACGTCCTGACTTTC.

The CDR3 loop is CASSLGDHPSMDYGYTF. CDR3 in DNA: TGTGCCAGCAGCTTAGGGGACCACCCTTCAATGGACTATGGCTACACCTTC. The chain employs TRBV7-9 and TRBJ1-2, with D possibly TRBD1 on 5 matching bases. V lost 1 base, J lost 3 bases, and 18 bases lay in between. The germline gives CDR1 SEHNR, CDR2 FQNEAQ (reference sequence). The CDR3 has 17 amino acids. Variable domain in full (rest from reference TRBV7-9 and TRBJ1-2): DTGVSQNPRHKITKRGQNVTFRCDPISEHNRLYWYRQTLGQGPEFLTYFQNEAQLEKSRLLSDRFSAERPKGSFSTLEIQRTEQGDSAMYLCASSLGDHPSMDYGYTFGSGTRLTVV.

This sequence joins TRBV5-1 and TRBJ2-2; D is unclear. CDR3 size: 15 residues. Germline assignment: CDR1 SGHRS and CDR2 YFSETQ. V was trimmed by 6 bases and J by 1 base, leaving 13 bases between them. Here the CDR3 reads CASKVWSENTGELFF. The CDR3 DNA sequence: TGCGCCAGCAAGGTTTGGTCCGAGAACACCGGGGAGCTGTTTTTT.

This clone was detected only a few times. V gene TRBV5-1 combines with J gene TRBJ1-1; TRBD1 agrees at 8 bases. CDR1 and CDR2 (germline): SGHRS, YFSETQ. The CDR3 spans 14 residues. V lost 4 bases and J lost 1; bases outside the gene matches: 3. The CDR3 sequence: CASSPGTGNTEAFF. The CDR3 DNA follows: TGCGCCAGCAGCCCAGGGACAGGGAACACTGAAGCTTTCTTT.

This clone was detected once. The chain recombines TRBV28 with TRBJ2-7, with TRBD1 as a possible D gene (6 bases). CDR1 MDHEN and CDR2 SYDVKM come from the germline V gene. The CDR3 totals 14 residues. Deletions cut 5 bases from V and 2 bases from J, with 13 bases between. CDR3 nucleotides: TGTGCCAGCAGTACTGGACAGAGAACCTACGAGCAGTACTTC. Its protein product is CASSTGQRTYEQYF.

The chain is built from TRBV5-8 and TRBJ2-3; D assignment may be TRBD1 or TRBD2 (5 bases each). This CDR3 spans 17 amino acids. Trimming removed 1 base at V and 1 base at J, with 16 bases between. Looked up from germline, CDR1 is SGHTS and CDR2 is YDEGEE. The CDR3 DNA reads TGTGCCAGCAGCTTGCCCGAGGGGAAGGTCCGCACAGATACGCAGTATTTT. It codes for CASSLPEGKVRTDTQYF.

This clone was found a few times. The chain is built from TRBV18 and TRBJ2-5; 9 nucleotides align to TRBD1. The V gene end was trimmed by 5 bases and the J gene end by 1 base; junction bases not matched to a gene: 5. The CDR3 contains 15 residues. Germline values: CDR1 KGHSH, CDR2 LQKENI. CDR3 DNA: TGTGCCAGCTCAAGAGGACAGGGGCCCCAAGAGACCCAGTACTTC. This codes for CASSRGQGPQETQYF. The entire variable domain, with the rest obtained from reference TRBV18 and TRBJ2-5, is as follows: NAGVMQNPRHLVRRRGQEARLRCSPMKGHSHVYWYRQLPEEGLKFMVYLQKENIIDESGMPKERFSAEFPKEGPSILRIQQVVRGDSAAYFCASSRGQGPQETQYFGPGTRLLVL.

This rearrangement joins TRBV6-5 to TRBJ2-7; tentatively, D is TRBD1 (6 bases). With 2 bases removed from V and 3 bases from J, the gap between germline ends came to 8 bases. Per germline, CDR1 MNHEY and CDR2 SVGAGI. This CDR3 has 13 residues. The CDR3 region has the DNA TGTGCCAGCAGTTACCAGGGGATCTACGAGCAGTACTTC. As protein: CASSYQGIYEQYF.

The chain is built from TRBV7-3 and TRBJ1-6; D remains ambiguous. CDR3 length: 13 amino acids. V was clipped by 0 bases and J by 10 bases, with 7 bases between them. From germline, CDR1 is SGHTA and CDR2 FQGTGA. The CDR3 DNA reads TGTGCCAGCAGCTTAACTCCGGACTCACCCCTCCACTTT. It is translated as CASSLTPDSPLHF.

Here the CDR3 reads CASSVWNQETQYF. DNA of the CDR3: TGTGCCAGCTCAGTGTGGAACCAAGAGACCCAGTACTTC. J is TRBJ2-5 and V is TRBV18; D is uncertain. The CDR3 is 13 amino acids. V lost 5 bases to trimming and J lost 0 bases, with 7 bases between them. Germline V lookup: CDR1 KGHSH, CDR2 LQKENI. The whole variable domain, remainder taken from reference TRBV18 and TRBJ2-5, is NAGVMQNPRHLVRRRGQEARLRCSPMKGHSHVYWYRQLPEEGLKFMVYLQKENIIDESGMPKERFSAEFPKEGPSILRIQQVVRGDSAAYFCASSVWNQETQYFGPGTRLLVL.

CDR3 protein: CASSLDPQLNTEAFF. The CDR3 bases are TGCGCCAGCAGCTTGGACCCGCAGTTGAACACTGAAGCTTTCTTT. The chain is built from TRBV5-1 and TRBJ1-1; no definite D call. The germline V gene has CDR1 SGHRS and CDR2 YFSETQ. The CDR3 extends over 15 amino acids. Deletions cut 0 bases from V and 0 bases from J, with 9 bases between.

The chain carries TRBV5-1 and TRBJ2-7; 12 positions match TRBD2. Per germline, CDR1 SGHRS and CDR2 YFSETQ. V was pared by 5 bases and J by 3 bases, with 3 bases of the junction left unmatched. CDR3 size: 14 residues. The CDR3 spells CASRRLAGVYEQYF. For the CDR3, the DNA is TGCGCCAGCAGACGACTAGCGGGGGTCTACGAGCAGTACTTC.

This clone is a singleton in its sample. The V and J genes are TRBV5-1 and TRBJ1-1; no firm D call. V gave up 5 bases and J gave up 0 bases, with 11 bases separating them. Germline V CDR1 and CDR2: SGHRS, YFSETQ. The CDR3 length is 14 residues. Here the CDR3 DNA reads TGCGCCAGCAGACCCGGACCTATGAACACTGAAGCTTTCTTT. Its translation: CASRPGPMNTEAFF.

This rearrangement joins TRBV29-1 to TRBJ2-1; 10 bases agree with TRBD1. This CDR3 has 18 residues. CDR1 and CDR2 from the germline V gene are SQVTM and ANQGSEA. The junction had 14 bases not matched to a gene; V was cut back by 3 bases and J by 3 bases. The CDR3 region is CSVDQTGGGTLNYNEQFF. Here the CDR3 DNA reads TGCAGCGTTGACCAGACAGGGGGCGGGACGCTAAACTACAATGAGCAGTTCTTC.

The rearrangement joins TRBV29-1 to TRBJ2-5, with D hard to call. CDR3 length: 14 residues. In germline, CDR1 is SQVTM, CDR2 ANQGSEA. Trimming pared 3 bases from V and 4 bases from J, leaving 15 bases between. CDR3 coding DNA: TGCAGCGTTGATGGAGCCTCCATGGGAGAGACCCAGTACTTC. This translates into CSVDGASMGETQYF.

This clone was recorded a few times. The V call is TRBV6-4, the J call TRBJ1-6; 7 positions match TRBD1. Germline CDR1 is MRHNA and CDR2 is SNTAGT. J gave up 10 bases and V 6 bases, and 12 bases lay outside the gene matches. This CDR3 is 15 amino acids long. In DNA, the CDR3 is TGTGCCAGCAGAAGAGAAGGACAGGATTTCTCACCCCTCCACTTT. Its protein product is CASRREGQDFSPLHF.

V and J are TRBV6-1 and TRBJ2-7, with D tentatively TRBD1 (6 bases). Between the trimmed V and J ends, which lost 1 base and 2 bases, there was a span of 21 bases. CDR3 length: 18 residues. CDR1 and CDR2 (germline): MNHNS, SASEGT. CDR3 protein: CASSEGSLPGQFTYEQYF. The CDR3, as DNA: TGTGCCAGCAGTGAAGGATCGCTCCCAGGACAGTTCACCTACGAGCAGTACTTC.

The rearrangement links TRBV7-9 to TRBJ2-3, with D uncertain. The V gene lost 3 bases and the J gene lost 2 bases, with 12 bases spanning the gap. Germline values: CDR1 SEHNR, CDR2 FQNEAQ (reference sequence). The CDR3 contains 15 residues. This CDR3 is CASSLGVYPTDTQYF. For the CDR3, the DNA is TGTGCCAGCAGCTTGGGTGTGTACCCCACAGATACGCAGTATTTT.

The V gene is TRBV7-6, the J gene TRBJ2-2; the D is unclear. V was cut by 1 base and J by 1 base, with 10 bases left in between. The V gene's germline CDR1 is SGHVS and CDR2 FNYEAQ. The CDR3 length is 16 residues. CDR3 in amino acids: CASSLDQVQNTGELFF. CDR3 DNA sequence: TGTGCCAGCAGCTTAGATCAGGTGCAGAACACCGGGGAGCTGTTTTTT.

The rearrangement joins TRBV27 to TRBJ1-1; D call uncertain. The germline V gene encodes CDR1 MNHEY and CDR2 SMNVEV (reference sequence). CDR3 length equals 14 residues. Trimming took off 8 bases at V and 4 bases at J, with 17 bases between the two ends. The CDR3 region has the DNA TGTGCCAGCGGCATGTACGCAACATTCACTGAAGCTTTCTTT. Its translation: CASGMYATFTEAFF.

This clone came up once. The V and J genes are TRBV11-3 and TRBJ2-2; 7 nucleotides line up with TRBD1. CDR1 is SGHNT, CDR2 YENEEA, per germline. CDR3 length: 13 amino acids. The ends lost 6 bases at V and 4 bases at J; junction bases unmatched: 2. The CDR3 coding sequence is TGTGCCAGCAGTCGACAGGGCACCGGGGAGCTGTTTTTT. Translated, it gives CASSRQGTGELFF.